The present entry profiles one T cell receptor beta chain with its context. This entry is derived from a study of blood T cell repertoires in COVID-19. Looking at the study overall: Samples of COVID-19 (acute and convalescent) were obtained from the United States, Italy and Spain. T cells, B-cell-depleted T cells, or PBMCs supplied cDNA or gDNA.

Per germline, CDR1 LNHDA and CDR2 SQIVND (reference sequence). Trimming left V 4 bases short and J 7 bases short, with 11 bases between. The CDR3 is 13 amino acids. Some clones are missing from TCRdb's copy, which holds only in-frame ones; the method was immunoSEQ multiplex PCR. This sample has approximately 270,000 clones, with around 86% found just once. V gene TRBV19 combines with J gene TRBJ2-1; the D gene is possibly TRBD1 (6 bases). Sequenced: peripheral blood. This clonotype originated in a man aged 35 to 55 with active or convalescent COVID-19. DNA of the CDR3: TGTGCCAGTAGTAGGGGGCCGAGGAATGAGCAGTTCTTC. Translated, it gives CASSRGPRNEQFF.